Included here is one TCR beta chain sequence, with context. This record belongs to a study of blood T cell repertoires in COVID-19. Methods used by the authors: Estimated nucleated cell counts came from reference gene primer amplification. This table comes from immunoSEQ multiplex PCR, and its TCRdb copy is limited to in-frame clones, with some not included. The V and J calls and the clone size are those of that table, but D and trimming were determined from the DNA. The table lists 30,000 or so clones, about 83% of them singletons. The germline V and J ends were trimmed by 6 bases and 8 bases, with 13 bases remaining between them. CDR1 ENHRY and CDR2 SYGVKD come from the germline V gene. There are 12 residues in the CDR3.

Material: peripheral blood. This chain links TRBV10-3 with TRBJ1-2; unclear D gene. This TCR was sampled from a man aged 50 to 59 with acute or convalescent COVID-19. The DNA for the CDR3 is TGTGCCATCAGAACACAGCTGTCGGGCTACACCTTC. This translates into CAIRTQLSGYTF.